This T cell receptor beta chain was recovered during a study of T cell clonality in common variable immunodeficiency. TCRdb keeps only in-frame clones here, not all; method: immunoSEQ multiplex PCR. The specimen gives approximately 44,000 clones without singletons; the ten biggest hold roughly a tenth. The table lists this clone with many counts. Its target is unknown. Broader study findings: Fewer TCRbeta clones were shared among CVID subjects than controls. Common variable immunodeficiency TCR beta sequences reportedly had fewer deletions and N-nucleotide insertions. TCRbeta clonality was increased in CVID versus healthy controls.

The sample comprised peripheral blood mononuclear cells. This sequence originates from a person between 18 and 75 years old in good health.

Incomplete CDR3 DNA: TGTGCCAGCAGTGACCCACAGGGGAAGAGTATAGGCAAAAACATT. Its protein is CASSDPQGKSIGKNI. The full CDR3 protein reads CASSDPQGKSIGKNIQYF. The J gene is TRBJ2-4, the V gene TRBV6-4; 7 bases match TRBD1. With the read ending 3 residues before the CDR3 end, the germline J gene is used to fill in that end. CDR1 and CDR2 from the germline V gene are MRHNA and SNTAGT. After removal of 2 bases from V and 3 bases from J, the junction contained 13 bases not matched to a gene. The CDR3 loop spans 18 amino acids.